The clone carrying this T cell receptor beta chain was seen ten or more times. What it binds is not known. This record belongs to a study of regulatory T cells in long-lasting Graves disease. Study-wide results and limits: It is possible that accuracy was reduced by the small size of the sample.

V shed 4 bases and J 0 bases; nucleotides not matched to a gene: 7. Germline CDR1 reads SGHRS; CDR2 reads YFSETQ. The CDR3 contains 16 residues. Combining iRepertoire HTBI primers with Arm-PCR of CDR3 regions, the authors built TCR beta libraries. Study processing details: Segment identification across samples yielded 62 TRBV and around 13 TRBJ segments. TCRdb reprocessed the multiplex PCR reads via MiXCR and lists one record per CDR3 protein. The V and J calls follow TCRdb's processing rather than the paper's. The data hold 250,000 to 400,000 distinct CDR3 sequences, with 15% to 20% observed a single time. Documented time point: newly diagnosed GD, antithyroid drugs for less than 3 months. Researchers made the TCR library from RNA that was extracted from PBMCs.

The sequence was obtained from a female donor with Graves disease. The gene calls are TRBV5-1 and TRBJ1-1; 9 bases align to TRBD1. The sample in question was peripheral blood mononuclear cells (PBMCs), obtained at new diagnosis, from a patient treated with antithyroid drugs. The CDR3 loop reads CASSPRTGAMNTEAFF. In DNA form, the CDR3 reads TGCGCCAGCAGCCCACGGACAGGGGCCATGAACACTGAAGCTTTCTTT.